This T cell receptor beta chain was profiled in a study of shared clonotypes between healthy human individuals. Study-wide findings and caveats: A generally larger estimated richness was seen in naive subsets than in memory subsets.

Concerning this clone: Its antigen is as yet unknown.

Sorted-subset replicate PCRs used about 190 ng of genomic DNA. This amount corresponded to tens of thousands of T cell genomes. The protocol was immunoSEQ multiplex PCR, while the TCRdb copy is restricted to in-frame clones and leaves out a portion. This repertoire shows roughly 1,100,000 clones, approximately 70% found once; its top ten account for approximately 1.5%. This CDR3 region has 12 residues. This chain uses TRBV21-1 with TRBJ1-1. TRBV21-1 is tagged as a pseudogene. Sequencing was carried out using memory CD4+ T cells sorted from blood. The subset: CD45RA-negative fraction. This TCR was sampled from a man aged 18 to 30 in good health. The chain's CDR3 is CASRTLAFEAFF. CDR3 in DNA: TGTGCCAGCAGAACATTAGCCTTTGAAGCTTTCTTT.